This T cell receptor (beta chain) was identified in a study of T cell changes during pregnancy in multiple sclerosis. The repertoire was sequenced with immunoSEQ multiplex PCR; TCRdb's copy has only in-frame clones and lacks some. The table includes around 45,000 clones, roughly nine tenths detected once. The length of the CDR3 is 15 residues. The germline V gene has CDR1 SNHLY and CDR2 FYNNEI. The junction had 13 bases not matched to a gene; V was cut back by 9 bases and J by 4 bases. The sequence was collected from a female donor with multiple sclerosis, enrolled in a pregnancy study. The genes are TRBV2 and TRBJ2-3; TRBD2 agrees at 7 bases. The sample in question was CD8+ T cells from peripheral blood mononuclear cells, obtained in the second trimester of pregnancy. CDR3 sequence: CARFREGAGADTQYF. DNA for the CDR3: TGTGCCAGATTCAGGGAGGGAGCCGGGGCAGATACGCAGTATTTT. Variable domain in full (rest from reference TRBV2 and TRBJ2-3): EPEVTQTPSHQVTQMGQEVILRCVPISNHLYFYWYRQILGQKVEFLVSFYNNEISEKSEIFDDQFSVERPDGSNFTLKIRSTKLEDSAMYFCARFREGAGADTQYFGPGTRLTVL.